These T cell receptor beta chains were read from a single sample in a study of blood T cell repertoires in COVID-19. Assay: immunoSEQ multiplex PCR; the TCRdb copy retains only in-frame clones and omits some. The data contain a few hundred thousand clones, about 91% of them seen just once; the ten biggest clones take up around 2.5%. The sample consisted of peripheral blood. The receptors shown here come from a young adult with COVID-19, enrolled during active disease. The CDR3 runs from the conserved cysteine through the conserved F or W. A D gene is named only where the DNA matches it firmly. The size entry is marked missing in some rows and otherwise reads once, few, many or a size class.

>.|TRBV7-2|.|TRBJ1-4
TGTGCCAGCAGCTTAGACCCAGGGATGGAAAAACTGTTTTTT
CASSLDPGMEKLFF
>.|TRBV19|.|TRBJ1-1
TGTGCCAGTAGTACCCAGCTACCGGGACAGAACACTGAAGCTTTCTTT
CASSTQLPGQNTEAFF
>once|TRBV3-1/TRBV3-2|TRBD1|TRBJ1-3
TGTGCCAGCAGCCAAGCCCCGACAGGGCCTGGAAACACCATATATTTT
CASSQAPTGPGNTIYF
>.|TRBV2|TRBD2|TRBJ2-1
TGTGCCAGCAGCGTCAACGCGGGGGTCTCCTACAATGAGCAGTTCTTC
CASSVNAGVSYNEQFF
>.|TRBV9|TRBD2|TRBJ2-1
TGTGCCAGCAGCGTAGCGGCGGGAGCGGGGAATGAGCAGTTCTTC
CASSVAAGAGNEQFF
>.|TRBV15|TRBD1|TRBJ1-3
TGTGCCACCAGCAGTGAGAGGACAGGGACCGGAAACACCATATATTTT
CATSSERTGTGNTIYF
>.|TRBV6-6|TRBD1|TRBJ1-5
TGTGCCAGCAGTCCGACAGGGTCCAATCAGCCCCAGCATTTT
CASSPTGSNQPQHF
>.|TRBV28|.|TRBJ1-1
TGTGCCAGCAGTTTAAGGACAGAAGTCACTGAAGCTTTCTTT
CASSLRTEVTEAFF
>.|TRBV5-4|TRBD1|TRBJ1-2
TGTGCCAGCAGCTTTTTGGGACAGGGGGGTGGCGGCTACACCTTC
CASSFLGQGGGGYTF
>.|TRBV4-1|TRBD1|TRBJ1-2
TGCGCCAGCAGCCAAGAACAGGGGTCCTATGGCTACACCTTC
CASSQEQGSYGYTF
>.|TRBV11-2|TRBD1|TRBJ1-4
TGTGCCAGCAGCTTAGGTGGGACAGGGATTCTAGAAAAACTGTTTTTT
CASSLGGTGILEKLFF
>.|TRBV21-1|.|TRBJ2-5
TGTGCCAGCAGCAAACGAGTTGCAGGGAACATTTTGGAGACCCAGTACTTC
CASSKRVAGNILETQYF
>.|TRBV25-1|TRBD1|TRBJ1-3
TGTGCCAGCACCAAGGCGGGACAGGGTGGAAACACCATATATTTT
CASTKAGQGGNTIYF
>few|TRBV6-1|TRBD2|TRBJ2-1
TGTGCCAGCAGTGAGGCAGGGAGGGCCATTGAGCAGTTCTTC
CASSEAGRAIEQFF
>.|TRBV7-9|TRBD2|TRBJ2-5
TGTGCCAGCAGCTTAGTTCTGGTGACTAGCGGGAGAGGGGGAGAGACCCAGTACTTC
CASSLVLVTSGRGGETQYF
>.|TRBV2|TRBD1|TRBJ2-5
TGTGCCAGCAGCGGACAGGTCCTCCTCCAAGAGACCCAGTACTTC
CASSGQVLLQETQYF
>.|TRBV5-1|TRBD2|TRBJ2-7
TGCGCCAGCAGGCCTGATCCGGGACTAGCGGGAGTCGAGCAGTACTTC
CASRPDPGLAGVEQYF
>.|TRBV21-1|.|TRBJ2-3
TGTGCCAGCACCGAAGTCCCGGGACTAGCGGGGGTCGAGGCAGATACGCAGTATTTT
CASTEVPGLAGVEADTQYF
>.|TRBV3-1/TRBV3-2|.|TRBJ1-5
TGTGCCAGCAGCCAAGGGACACCTTATAGCAATCAGCCCCAGCATTTT
CASSQGTPYSNQPQHF
>once|TRBV21-1|.|TRBJ2-7
TGTGCCAGCGCTCCAGGGTTTGATTACTACGAGCAGTACTTC
CASAPGFDYYEQYF
>.|TRBV5-1|.|TRBJ2-1
TGCGCCAGCAGCATTCCCGGGACTGGGTCATCGAGTGAGCAGTTCTTC
CASSIPGTGSSSEQFF
>.|TRBV7-9|TRBD2|TRBJ2-2
TGTGCCAGCAGCTCTCCTCTAGCGGGGTTCCCCACGGGGGAGCTGTTTTTT
CASSSPLAGFPTGELFF
>.|TRBV7-2|.|TRBJ2-7
TGTGCCAGCTCGCGGGAAAGAGAAGACGAGCAGTACTTC
CASSREREDEQYF
>.|TRBV11-1|TRBD1|TRBJ1-1
TGTGCCAGCAGCTTAGTGACAGGGCTGAACACTGAAGCTTTCTTT
CASSLVTGLNTEAFF
>.|TRBV29-1|.|TRBJ2-5
TGCAGCGGCATGAACAGGCCAGGGGCCCAAGAGACCCAGTACTTC
CSGMNRPGAQETQYF
>.|TRBV13|TRBD1|TRBJ2-5
TGTGCCAGCAGCACACAGACAGGGAAAGAGACCCAGTACTTC
CASSTQTGKETQYF
>.|TRBV2|TRBD1|TRBJ1-5
TGTGCCAGCGCGTTGGGACAGGGTTTCAATCAGCCCCAGCATTTT
CASALGQGFNQPQHF
>.|TRBV10-3|TRBD2|TRBJ2-7
TGTGCCATCAGTGAAGGGGCTAGCGGGAACTACGAGCAGTACTTC
CAISEGASGNYEQYF
>.|TRBV6-2/TRBV6-3|TRBD2|TRBJ2-2
TGTGCCAGCAGTAGCGGGAGTGGGGACACCGGGGAGCTGTTTTTT
CASSSGSGDTGELFF
>.|TRBV5-6|TRBD1|TRBJ2-5
TGTGCCAGCAGCTTCCAAACAGGGGATCAGGAGACCCAGTACTTC
CASSFQTGDQETQYF
>.|TRBV24-1|.|TRBJ2-5
TGTGCCACCAGAAGTTCAGGGAGGGAGACCCAGTACTTC
CATRSSGRETQYF
>once|TRBV28|TRBD2|TRBJ2-1
TGTGCCAGCAGGGAGGAAGAAGCGGGAGGCTACAATGAGCAGTTCTTC
CASREEEAGGYNEQFF
>few|TRBV7-6|TRBD1|TRBJ1-3
TGTGCCAGCAGCTCCCGACAGGGATCAGGAAACACCATATATTTT
CASSSRQGSGNTIYF
>.|TRBV25-1|TRBD1|TRBJ2-2
TGTGCCAGCAGTGAGGGGCGACAGGGGATCTCCGGGGAGCTGTTTTTT
CASSEGRQGISGELFF
>.|TRBV27|TRBD2|TRBJ2-1
TGTGCCAGCAGCCTAACTAGCGGGAGTGGGCATGAGCAGTTCTTC
CASSLTSGSGHEQFF
>.|TRBV18|TRBD2|TRBJ2-5
TGTGCCAGCTCACTTCTAGCGGGAGTTTCAGAGACCCAGTACTTC
CASSLLAGVSETQYF
>.|TRBV5-1|TRBD1|TRBJ2-5
TGCGCCAGCAGCCTCGGACAGGGAGGTTTAGAGACCCAGTACTTC
CASSLGQGGLETQYF
>.|TRBV9|.|TRBJ2-3
TGTGCCAGCAGCGTAGGGCCTAGCCCCACAGATACGCAGTATTTT
CASSVGPSPTDTQYF
>.|TRBV5-6|TRBD1|TRBJ1-5
TGTGCCAGCAGCTTGGGGGACAGAAGTCAGCCCCAGCATTTT
CASSLGDRSQPQHF
>.|TRBV10-3|.|TRBJ1-4
TGTGCCATCAGTGAGAAAAAGGGCGGGGAAAAACTGTTTTTT
CAISEKKGGEKLFF
>.|TRBV24-1|TRBD1|TRBJ2-5
TGTGCCACCAGTGATTTGACGGACAGGGGAGGGTACGAGACCCAGTACTTC
CATSDLTDRGGYETQYF
>.|TRBV5-6|.|TRBJ1-4
TGTGCCAGCAGCGAAGGACAGATGACAACTAATGAAAAACTGTTTTTT
CASSEGQMTTNEKLFF
>once|TRBV13|.|TRBJ2-7
TGTGCCAGCAGCAATCAAGGGGACTTCTCCTACGAGCAGTACTTC
CASSNQGDFSYEQYF
>.|TRBV3-1/TRBV3-2|.|TRBJ2-7
TGTGCCAGCAGCCAATTCATAGGGGCGGTTTACGAGCAGTACTTC
CASSQFIGAVYEQYF
>.|TRBV6-2/TRBV6-3|.|TRBJ1-2
TGTGCCAGCAGTGCAGACAGGAACTATGGCTACACCTTC
CASSADRNYGYTF
>.|TRBV6-6|TRBD1|TRBJ2-7
TGTGCCAGCAGTTACTGGGACGGACAGGGCTTGGACTTC
CASSYWDGQGLDF
>.|TRBV11-3|TRBD2|TRBJ2-1
TGTGCCAGCAGCCCGGGACTAGCGGTTAAAAATGAGCAGTTCTTC
CASSPGLAVKNEQFF
>.|TRBV4-1|.|TRBJ2-1
TGCGCCAGCAGCCCACGGGACTCGCGGAACACTGAGCAGTTCTTC
CASSPRDSRNTEQFF
>.|TRBV12-3/TRBV12-4|.|TRBJ1-1
TGTGCCAGCATCTCGACAGGAGCAGCTTTCTTT
CASISTGAAFF
>.|TRBV9|TRBD2|TRBJ2-2
TGTGCCAGCAGCGGGACTAGTTCCGTCGGGGAGCTGTTTTTT
CASSGTSSVGELFF
>.|TRBV27|.|TRBJ1-6
TGTGCCAGCAGTTTATCGAAGACAGGTGGATCCTATAATTCACCCCTCCACTTT
CASSLSKTGGSYNSPLHF
>once|TRBV6-2/TRBV6-3|TRBD1|TRBJ2-5
TGTGCCAGCAGCGACCCGGGACAGGGGAAAGAGACCCAGTACTTC
CASSDPGQGKETQYF
>.|TRBV3-1/TRBV3-2|TRBD2|TRBJ2-5
TGTGCCAGCAGCCAGGGACTAGTTGGGGAGACCCAGTACTTC
CASSQGLVGETQYF
>.|TRBV19|.|TRBJ1-4
TGTGCCAGTTGGAGCGGGACACCCTCAACTAATGAAAAACTGTTTTTT
CASWSGTPSTNEKLFF
>.|TRBV15|.|TRBJ2-3
TGTGCCACCAGCACTCGCGGGGATAACACAGATACGCAGTATTTT
CATSTRGDNTDTQYF
>once|TRBV24-1|TRBD1|TRBJ2-3
TGTGCCACCAGTGACCAGGGACAGGGGGCGTCAGATACGCAGTATTTT
CATSDQGQGASDTQYF
>.|TRBV5-1|.|TRBJ2-7
TGCGCCAGCAGCTTGAATAGCTACGAGCAGTACTTC
CASSLNSYEQYF
>.|TRBV19|.|TRBJ1-5
TGTGCCAGTAGTAGTGTAGGGCAGGGGTATTATCAGCCCCAGCATTTT
CASSSVGQGYYQPQHF
>.|TRBV19|TRBD1|TRBJ1-4
TGTGCCAGTAGTATCGGGTACCCAGGGGGCGGAAAACTGTTTTTT
CASSIGYPGGGKLFF
>.|TRBV27|TRBD2|TRBJ2-3
TGTGCCAGCAGTTCACAAGCGGGATCCACAGATACGCAGTATTTT
CASSSQAGSTDTQYF